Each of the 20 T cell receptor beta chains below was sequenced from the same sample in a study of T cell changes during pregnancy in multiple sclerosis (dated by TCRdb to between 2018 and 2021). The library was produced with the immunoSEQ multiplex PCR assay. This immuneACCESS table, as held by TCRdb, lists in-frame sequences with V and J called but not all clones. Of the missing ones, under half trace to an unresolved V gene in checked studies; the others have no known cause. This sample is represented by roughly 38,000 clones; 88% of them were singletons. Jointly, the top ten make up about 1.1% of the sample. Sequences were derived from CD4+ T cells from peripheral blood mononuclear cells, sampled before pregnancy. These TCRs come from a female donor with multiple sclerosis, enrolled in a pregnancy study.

CDR3 sequence: CASSPPSGSTDTQYF. The CDR3 nucleotides read TGTGCCAGCAGCCCACCCAGCGGGAGCACAGATACGCAGTATTTT. The chain has TRBV7-9 and TRBJ2-3; weak D call: TRBD2 (6 bases). CDR1 and CDR2 from the germline V gene are SEHNR and FQNEAQ (reference sequence). There are 15 residues in the CDR3. V lost 5 bases and J lost 0, with 12 bases in between.

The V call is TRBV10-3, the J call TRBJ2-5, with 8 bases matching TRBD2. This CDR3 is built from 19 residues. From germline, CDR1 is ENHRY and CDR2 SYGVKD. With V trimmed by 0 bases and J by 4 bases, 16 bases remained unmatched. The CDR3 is CAISESMGRSGRGGETQYF. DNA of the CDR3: TGTGCCATCAGTGAGTCGATGGGAAGAAGCGGGAGAGGGGGAGAGACCCAGTACTTC.

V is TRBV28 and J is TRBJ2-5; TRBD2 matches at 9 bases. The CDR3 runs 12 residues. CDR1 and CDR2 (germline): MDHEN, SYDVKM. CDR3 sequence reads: CASGRAAETQYF. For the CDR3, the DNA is TGTGCTAGCGGGAGAGCGGCAGAGACCCAGTACTTC.

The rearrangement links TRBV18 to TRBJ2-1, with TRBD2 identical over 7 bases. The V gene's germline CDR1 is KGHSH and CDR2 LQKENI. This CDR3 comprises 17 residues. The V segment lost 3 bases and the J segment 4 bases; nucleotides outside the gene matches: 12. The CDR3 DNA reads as TGTGCCAGCTCACCGATGATAAAGCGGGACTTATACAATGAGCAGTTCTTC. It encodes CASSPMIKRDLYNEQFF.

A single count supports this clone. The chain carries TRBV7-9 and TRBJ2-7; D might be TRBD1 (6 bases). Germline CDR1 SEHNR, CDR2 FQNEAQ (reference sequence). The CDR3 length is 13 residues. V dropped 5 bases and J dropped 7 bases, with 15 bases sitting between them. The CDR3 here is CASSTGTPREQYF. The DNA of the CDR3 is TGTGCCAGCAGCACCGGGACACCGAGGGAGCAGTACTTC.

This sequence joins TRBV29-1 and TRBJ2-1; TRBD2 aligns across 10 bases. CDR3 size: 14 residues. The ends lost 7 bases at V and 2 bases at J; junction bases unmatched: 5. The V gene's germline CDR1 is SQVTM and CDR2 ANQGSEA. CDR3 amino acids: CSGEREGTYNEQFF. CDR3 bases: TGCAGCGGGGAGCGGGAGGGAACCTACAATGAGCAGTTCTTC.

The CDR3 loop is CASSEVWSRDRQYFSNQPQHF. CDR3 DNA sequence: TGCGCCAGCAGTGAGGTATGGAGTAGGGACAGGCAGTATTTTAGCAATCAGCCCCAGCATTTT. The genes are TRBV10-2 and TRBJ1-5; 8 bases agree with TRBD1. The CDR3 runs to 21 residues. Unmatched junction bases numbered 18, after V lost 2 bases and J lost 0 bases. Germline loops: CDR1 WSHSY, CDR2 SAAADI.

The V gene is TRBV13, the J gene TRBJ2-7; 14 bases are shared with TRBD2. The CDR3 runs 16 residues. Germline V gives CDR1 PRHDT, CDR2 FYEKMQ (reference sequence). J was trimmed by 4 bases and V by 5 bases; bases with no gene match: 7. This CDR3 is CASSGGTSGSPYEQYF. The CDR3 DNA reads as TGTGCCAGCAGCGGGGGGACTAGCGGGAGCCCGTACGAGCAGTACTTC.

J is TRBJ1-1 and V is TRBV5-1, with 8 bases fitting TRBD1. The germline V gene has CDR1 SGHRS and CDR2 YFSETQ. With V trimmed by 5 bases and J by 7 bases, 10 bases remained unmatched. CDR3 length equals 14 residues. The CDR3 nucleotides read TGCGCCAGCAGGCGGGACAGGCTGGCCCTTGAAGCTTTCTTT. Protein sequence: CASRRDRLALEAFF. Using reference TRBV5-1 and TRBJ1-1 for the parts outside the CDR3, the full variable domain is KAGVTQTPRYLIKTRGQQVTLSCSPISGHRSVSWYQQTPGQGLQFLFEYFSETQRNKGNFPGRFSGRQFSNSRSEMNVSTLELGDSALYLCASRRDRLALEAFFGQGTRLTVV.

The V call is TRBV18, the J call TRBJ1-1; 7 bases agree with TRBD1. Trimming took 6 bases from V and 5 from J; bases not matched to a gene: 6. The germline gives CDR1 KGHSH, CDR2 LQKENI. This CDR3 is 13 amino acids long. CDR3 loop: CASSMGQITEAFF. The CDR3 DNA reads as TGTGCCAGCTCGATGGGACAGATTACTGAAGCTTTCTTT.

DNA for the CDR3: TGTGCCAGCAGCTTGCCGACTACTAACTATGGCTACACCTTC. Translating it yields CASSLPTTNYGYTF. This chain joins TRBV5-5 and TRBJ1-2; no reliable D call. The ends were cut back, 1 base at V and 0 bases at J, with 7 bases in the middle. The germline V gene has CDR1 SGHKS and CDR2 YYEKEE (reference sequence). CDR3 length equals 14 residues. Full variable domain (rest looked up from reference TRBV5-5 and TRBJ1-2): DAGVTQSPTHLIKTRGQQVTLRCSPISGHKSVSWYQQVLGQGPQFIFQYYEKEERGRGNFPDRFSARQFPNYSSELNVNALLLGDSALYLCASSLPTTNYGYTFGSGTRLTVV.

CDR3 coding DNA: TGTGCCATCATGGGGGACAGGGGGACTGAAGCTTTCTTT. Its protein product is CAIMGDRGTEAFF. The chain joins TRBV10-3 to TRBJ1-1, with TRBD1 matching 11 bases. V lost 7 bases, J lost 5 bases, and 3 bases stayed unmatched. Per the germline V gene, CDR1 is ENHRY and CDR2 is SYGVKD. CDR3 size: 13 residues.

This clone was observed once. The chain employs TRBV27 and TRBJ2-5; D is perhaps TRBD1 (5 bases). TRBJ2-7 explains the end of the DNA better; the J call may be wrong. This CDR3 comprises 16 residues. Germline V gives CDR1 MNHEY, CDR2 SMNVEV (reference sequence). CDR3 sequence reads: CASSYEGREPIYEQYF. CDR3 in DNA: TGTGCCAGCAGTTATGAAGGCAGGGAACCTATCTACGAGCAGTACTTC.

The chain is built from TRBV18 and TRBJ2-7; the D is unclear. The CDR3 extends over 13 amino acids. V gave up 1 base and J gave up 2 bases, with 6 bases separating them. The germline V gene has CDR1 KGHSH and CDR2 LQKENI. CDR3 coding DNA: TGTGCCAGCTCACCACGACTCCCCTACGAGCAGTACTTC. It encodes CASSPRLPYEQYF.

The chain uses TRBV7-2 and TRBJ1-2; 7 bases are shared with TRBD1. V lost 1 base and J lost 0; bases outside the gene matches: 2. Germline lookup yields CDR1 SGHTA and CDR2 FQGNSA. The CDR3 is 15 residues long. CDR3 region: CASSLDGTANYGYTF. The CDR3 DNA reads TGTGCCAGCAGCTTAGATGGGACAGCTAACTATGGCTACACCTTC.

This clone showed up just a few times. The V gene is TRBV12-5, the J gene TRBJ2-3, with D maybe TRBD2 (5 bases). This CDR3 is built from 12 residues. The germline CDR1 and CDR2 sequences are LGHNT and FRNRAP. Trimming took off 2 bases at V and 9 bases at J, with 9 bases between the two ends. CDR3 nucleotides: TGTGCTAGTGGTTTGACCGGGAACACGCAGTATTTT. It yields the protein CASGLTGNTQYF.

The CDR3 is CASRVGLAGEEQYF. In nucleotides, the CDR3 is TGCGCCAGCAGAGTGGGACTAGCGGGAGAGGAGCAGTACTTC. This chain joins TRBV10-2 and TRBJ2-7, with 14 bases matching TRBD2. V was pared by 6 bases and J by 7 bases, with 5 bases of the junction left unmatched. Germline CDR1 is WSHSY and CDR2 is SAAADI. This CDR3 contains 14 residues.

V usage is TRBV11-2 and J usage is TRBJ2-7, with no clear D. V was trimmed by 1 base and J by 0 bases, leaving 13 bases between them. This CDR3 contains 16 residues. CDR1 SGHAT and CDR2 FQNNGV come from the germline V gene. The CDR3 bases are TGTGCCAGCAGCTTAGGGTCCGCGGAACCCTCCTACGAGCAGTACTTC. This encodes CASSLGSAEPSYEQYF.

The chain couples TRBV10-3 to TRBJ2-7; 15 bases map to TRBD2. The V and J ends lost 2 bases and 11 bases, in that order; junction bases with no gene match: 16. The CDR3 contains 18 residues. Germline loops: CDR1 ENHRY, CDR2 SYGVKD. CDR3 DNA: TGTGCCATCAGTGAGCCGGGACTAGCGGGGGGCCACGACGGATTTAAGTACTTC. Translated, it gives CAISEPGLAGGHDGFKYF.

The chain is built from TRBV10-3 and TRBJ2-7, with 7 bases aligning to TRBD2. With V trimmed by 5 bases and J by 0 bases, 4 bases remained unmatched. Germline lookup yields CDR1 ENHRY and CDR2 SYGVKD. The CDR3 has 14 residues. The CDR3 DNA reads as TGTGCCATCAGTAGGCCTAGCGGCTCCTACGAGCAGTACTTC. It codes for CAISRPSGSYEQYF.